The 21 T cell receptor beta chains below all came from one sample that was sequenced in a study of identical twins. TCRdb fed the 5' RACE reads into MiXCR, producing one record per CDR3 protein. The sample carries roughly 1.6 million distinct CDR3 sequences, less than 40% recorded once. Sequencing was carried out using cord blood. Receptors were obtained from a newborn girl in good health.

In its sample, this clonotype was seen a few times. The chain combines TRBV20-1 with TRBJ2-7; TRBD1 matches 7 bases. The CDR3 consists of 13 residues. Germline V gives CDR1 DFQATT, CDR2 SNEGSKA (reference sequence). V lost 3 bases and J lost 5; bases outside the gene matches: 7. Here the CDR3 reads CSASYDRAHEQYF. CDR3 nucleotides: TGCAGTGCTAGTTACGACAGGGCCCACGAGCAGTACTTC.

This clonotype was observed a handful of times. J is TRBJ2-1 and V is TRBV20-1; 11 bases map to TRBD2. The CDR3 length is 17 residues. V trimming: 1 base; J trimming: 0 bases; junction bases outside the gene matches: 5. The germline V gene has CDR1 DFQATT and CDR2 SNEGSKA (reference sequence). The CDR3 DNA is TGCAGTGCTAGAGCGTGGCTAGCGGGAGGCTCCTACAATGAGCAGTTCTTC. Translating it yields CSARAWLAGGSYNEQFF.

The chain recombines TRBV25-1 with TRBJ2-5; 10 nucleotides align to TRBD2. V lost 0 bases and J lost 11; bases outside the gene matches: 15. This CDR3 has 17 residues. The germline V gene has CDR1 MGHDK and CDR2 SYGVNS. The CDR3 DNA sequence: TGTGCCAGCAGTGAATATGGTACTAGCGGGATCGTCGATGAGCAGTACTTC. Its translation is CASSEYGTSGIVDEQYF.

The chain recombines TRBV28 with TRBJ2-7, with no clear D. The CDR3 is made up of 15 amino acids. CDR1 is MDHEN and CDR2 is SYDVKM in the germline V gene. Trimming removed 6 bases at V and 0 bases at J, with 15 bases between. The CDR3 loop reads CASRSLGLSSYEQYF. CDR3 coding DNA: TGTGCCAGCAGGTCTCTAGGTCTAAGCTCCTACGAGCAGTACTTC.

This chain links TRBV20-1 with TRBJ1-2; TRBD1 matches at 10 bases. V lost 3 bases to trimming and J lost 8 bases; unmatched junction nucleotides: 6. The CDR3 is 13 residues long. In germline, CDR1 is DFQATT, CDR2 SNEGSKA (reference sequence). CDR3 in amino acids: CSASRGQGRGYTF. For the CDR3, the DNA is TGCAGTGCTAGCCGGGGACAGGGGCGCGGCTACACCTTC.

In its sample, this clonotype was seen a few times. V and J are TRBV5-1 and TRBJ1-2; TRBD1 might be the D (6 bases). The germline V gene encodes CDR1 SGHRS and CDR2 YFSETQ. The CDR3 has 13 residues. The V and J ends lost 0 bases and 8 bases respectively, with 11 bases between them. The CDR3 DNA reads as TGCGCCAGCAGCTTGGCCGGGGGCGAGGGCTACACCTTC. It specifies CASSLAGGEGYTF.

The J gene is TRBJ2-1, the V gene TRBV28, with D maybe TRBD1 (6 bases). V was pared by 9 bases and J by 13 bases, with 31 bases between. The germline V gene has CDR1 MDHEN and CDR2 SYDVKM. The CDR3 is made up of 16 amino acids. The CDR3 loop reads CASSLPPTGIQETQFF. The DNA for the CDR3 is TGTGCCAGTAGTCTCCCCCCAACAGGGATCCAAGAGACCCAGTTCTTC.

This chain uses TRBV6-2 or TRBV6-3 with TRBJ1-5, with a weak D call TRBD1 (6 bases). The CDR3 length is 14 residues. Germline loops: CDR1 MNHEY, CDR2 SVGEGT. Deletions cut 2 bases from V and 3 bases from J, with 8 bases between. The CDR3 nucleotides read TGTGCCAGCAGTTACGGACAGATCAATCAGCCCCAGCATTTT. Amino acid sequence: CASSYGQINQPQHF.

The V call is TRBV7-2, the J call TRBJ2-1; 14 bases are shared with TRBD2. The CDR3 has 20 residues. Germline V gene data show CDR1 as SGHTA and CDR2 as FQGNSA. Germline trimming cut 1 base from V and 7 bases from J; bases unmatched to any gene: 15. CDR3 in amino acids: CASSLVLQGLAGGWGNEQFF. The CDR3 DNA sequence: TGTGCCAGCAGCTTAGTACTCCAAGGACTAGCGGGAGGCTGGGGGAATGAGCAGTTCTTC.

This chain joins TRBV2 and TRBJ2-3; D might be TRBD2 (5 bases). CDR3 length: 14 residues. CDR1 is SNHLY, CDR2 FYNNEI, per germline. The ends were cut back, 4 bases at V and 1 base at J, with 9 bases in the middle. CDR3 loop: CASSVASRTDTQYF. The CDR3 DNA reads TGTGCCAGCAGTGTGGCTAGCCGCACAGATACGCAGTATTTT.

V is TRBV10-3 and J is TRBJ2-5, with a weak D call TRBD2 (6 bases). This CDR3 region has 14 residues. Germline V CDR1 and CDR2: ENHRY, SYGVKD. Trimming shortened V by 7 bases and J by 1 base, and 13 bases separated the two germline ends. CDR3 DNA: TGTGCCATCAAGGCGGGACGCGGCCAAGAGACCCAGTACTTC. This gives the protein CAIKAGRGQETQYF.

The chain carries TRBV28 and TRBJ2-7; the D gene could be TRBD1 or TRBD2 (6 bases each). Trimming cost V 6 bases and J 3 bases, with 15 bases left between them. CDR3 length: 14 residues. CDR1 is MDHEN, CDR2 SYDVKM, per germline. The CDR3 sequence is CASSGTTGVYEQYF. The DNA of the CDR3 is TGTGCCAGCAGCGGGACAACGGGGGTCTACGAGCAGTACTTC.

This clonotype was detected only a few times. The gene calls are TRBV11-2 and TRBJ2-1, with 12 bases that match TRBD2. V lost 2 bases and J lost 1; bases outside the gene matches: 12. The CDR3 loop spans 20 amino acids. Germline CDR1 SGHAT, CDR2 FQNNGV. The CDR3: CASSLRQALAGGSSYNEQFF. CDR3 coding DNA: TGTGCCAGCAGCTTACGGCAGGCTCTAGCGGGGGGGAGTTCCTACAATGAGCAGTTCTTC.

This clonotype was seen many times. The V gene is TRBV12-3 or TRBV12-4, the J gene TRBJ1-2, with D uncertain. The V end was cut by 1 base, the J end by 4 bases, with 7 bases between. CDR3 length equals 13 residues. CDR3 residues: CASSLGHSYGYTF. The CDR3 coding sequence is TGTGCCAGCAGTTTAGGGCACAGCTATGGCTACACCTTC.

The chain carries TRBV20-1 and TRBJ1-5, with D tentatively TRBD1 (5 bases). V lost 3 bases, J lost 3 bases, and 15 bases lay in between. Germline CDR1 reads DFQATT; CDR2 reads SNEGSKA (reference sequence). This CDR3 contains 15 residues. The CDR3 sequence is CSASRPQGYNQPQHF. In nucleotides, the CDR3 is TGCAGTGCTAGTAGGCCCCAGGGATACAATCAGCCCCAGCATTTT.

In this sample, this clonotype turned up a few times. The CDR3 here is CAISGPASGSMPDTQYF. The CDR3 DNA follows: TGTGCCATCAGTGGCCCGGCTAGCGGGAGTATGCCAGATACGCAGTATTTT. This chain joins TRBV10-3 and TRBJ2-3; 10 bases align to TRBD2. This CDR3 has 17 residues. Per germline, CDR1 ENHRY and CDR2 SYGVKD. V gave up 4 bases and J gave up 4 bases; unmatched junction bases: 11.

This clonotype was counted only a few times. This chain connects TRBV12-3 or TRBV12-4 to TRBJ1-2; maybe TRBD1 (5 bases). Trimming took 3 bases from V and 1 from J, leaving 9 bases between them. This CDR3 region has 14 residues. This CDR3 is CASSFPGGNYGYTF. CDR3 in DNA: TGTGCCAGCAGTTTTCCGGGGGGTAACTATGGCTACACCTTC.

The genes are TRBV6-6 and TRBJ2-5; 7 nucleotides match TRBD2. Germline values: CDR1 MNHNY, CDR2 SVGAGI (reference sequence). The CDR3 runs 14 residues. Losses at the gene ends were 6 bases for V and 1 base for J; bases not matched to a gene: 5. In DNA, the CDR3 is TGTGCCAGCAGGTTCGGGACTATCCAAGAGACCCAGTACTTC. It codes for CASRFGTIQETQYF.

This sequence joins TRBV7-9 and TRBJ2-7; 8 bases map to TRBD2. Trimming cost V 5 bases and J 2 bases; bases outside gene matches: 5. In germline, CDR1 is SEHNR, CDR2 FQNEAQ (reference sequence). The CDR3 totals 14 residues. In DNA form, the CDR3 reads TGTGCCAGCAGCCGGACTAGCCCCCCCTACGAGCAGTACTTC. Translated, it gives CASSRTSPPYEQYF. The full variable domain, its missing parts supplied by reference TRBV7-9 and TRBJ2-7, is DTGVSQNPRHKITKRGQNVTFRCDPISEHNRLYWYRQTLGQGPEFLTYFQNEAQLEKSRLLSDRFSAERPKGSFSTLEIQRTEQGDSAMYLCASSRTSPPYEQYFGPGTRLTVT.

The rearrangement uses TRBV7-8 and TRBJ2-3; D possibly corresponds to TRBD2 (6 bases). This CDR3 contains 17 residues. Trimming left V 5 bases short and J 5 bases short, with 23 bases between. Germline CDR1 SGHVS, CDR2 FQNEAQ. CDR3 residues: CASSEKYRGTLGDTQYF. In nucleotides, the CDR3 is TGTGCCAGCAGCGAAAAGTACCGGGGGACTCTGGGAGATACGCAGTATTTT.

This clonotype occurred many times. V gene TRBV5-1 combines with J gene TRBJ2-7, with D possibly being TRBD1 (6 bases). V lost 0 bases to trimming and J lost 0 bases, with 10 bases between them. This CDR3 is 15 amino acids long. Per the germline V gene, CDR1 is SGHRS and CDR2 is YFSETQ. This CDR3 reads CASSLETGSSYEQYF. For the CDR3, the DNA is TGCGCCAGCAGCTTGGAAACAGGGAGCTCCTACGAGCAGTACTTC.